Sequencing of this T cell receptor beta chain was carried out in a study of beta chain features in type 1 diabetes. The investigators reverse transcribed all of the isolated RNA, so they sequenced expressed TCRB transcripts. Profiling relied on immunoSEQ multiplex PCR, and the TCRdb table lists in-frame clones only, not all of them. Of around 430,000 clones in the sample, approximately 28% were seen once. The CDR3 is made up of 14 amino acids. J lost 1 base, V lost 8 bases, and 4 bases had no gene match. Germline lookup yields CDR1 SNHLY and CDR2 FYNNEI. The sequence was obtained from a man aged 18 to 35 in good health. The source material was naive CD4+ T cells from blood. The genes are TRBV2 and TRBJ2-1; 8 bases agree with TRBD1. The CDR3 here is CASGQGGSYNEQFF. In nucleotides, the CDR3 is TGTGCCAGCGGACAGGGTGGGTCCTACAATGAGCAGTTCTTC.